The 18 T cell receptor beta chains below were found in one sample sequenced in a study of PD-L1 blockade in urothelial cancer. Stated time point: peripheral blood 6 weeks after treatment start. Some clones are missing from TCRdb's copy, which holds only in-frame ones; the method was immunoSEQ multiplex PCR. The table includes about 50,000 clones, more than 70% detected once. The specimen comprised PBMCs, sampled around atezolizumab (anti-PD-L1) treatment. These receptors came from a man aged 55 to 69 with urothelial cancer.

J is TRBJ2-3 and V is TRBV9; 8 positions match TRBD1. Germline CDR1 reads SGDLS; CDR2 reads YYNGEE. V lost 3 bases to trimming and J lost 6 bases; unmatched junction nucleotides: 9. The CDR3 covers 15 residues. The CDR3 reads CASSARTGHGDTQYF. The CDR3, as DNA: TGTGCCAGCAGCGCCAGGACAGGGCACGGGGATACGCAGTATTTT.

The rearrangement uses TRBV11-3 and TRBJ1-1, with a tentative D call TRBD1 (6 bases). CDR1 is SGHNT, CDR2 YENEEA, per germline. Trimming removed 1 base from V and 6 bases from J, with 15 bases in between. This CDR3 has 15 amino acids. The CDR3: CASSLGGGRWAEAFF. The CDR3 bases are TGTGCCAGCAGCTTAGGGGGGGGGCGTTGGGCTGAAGCTTTCTTT. The whole variable domain, remainder taken from reference TRBV11-3 and TRBJ1-1, is EAGVVQSPRYKIIEKKQPVAFWCNPISGHNTLYWYLQNLGQGPELLIRYENEEAVDDSQLPKDRFSAERLKGVDSTLKIQPAELGDSAVYLCASSLGGGRWAEAFFGQGTRLTVV.

The rearrangement links TRBV7-2 to TRBJ2-5; D is unclear. CDR3 length: 12 amino acids. The V end was cut by 5 bases, the J end by 5 bases, with 9 bases between. CDR1 is SGHTA, CDR2 FQGNSA, per germline. CDR3 DNA sequence: TGTGCCAGCAGCACCTACCGGGAGACCCAGTACTTC. Its protein product is CASSTYRETQYF.

This clone was detected a few times. The rearrangement uses TRBV10-1 and TRBJ1-5, with 7 positions matching TRBD1. J gave up 4 bases and V 7 bases, and 13 bases lay outside the gene matches. CDR3 length equals 16 residues. The V gene's germline CDR1 is WNHNN and CDR2 SYGVQD (reference sequence). The CDR3 DNA reads TGCGCCAGCACACCGCGCCGGGACAGACCTAATCAGCCCCAGCATTTT. It codes for CASTPRRDRPNQPQHF.

The rearrangement joins TRBV28 to TRBJ1-2; 7 nucleotides match TRBD1. CDR3 length equals 13 residues. The germline V gene encodes CDR1 MDHEN and CDR2 SYDVKM. The V and J ends lost 6 bases and 3 bases, in that order; junction bases with no gene match: 4. DNA of the CDR3: TGTGCCAGCAGAAAGGGACAGCACTATGGCTACACCTTC. Protein product: CASRKGQHYGYTF.

The chain has TRBV10-3 and TRBJ1-1, with unresolved D. The V gene's germline CDR1 is ENHRY and CDR2 SYGVKD. The CDR3 totals 11 residues. Trimming took off 8 bases at V and 1 base at J, with 5 bases between the two ends. The CDR3: CAIRENTEAFF. The DNA for the CDR3 is TGTGCCATCCGGGAGAACACTGAAGCTTTCTTT.

This chain connects TRBV6-5 to TRBJ2-4; perhaps TRBD2 as D (7 bases). V lost 2 bases, J lost 3 bases, and 11 bases lay in between. Germline-derived CDR1 and CDR2 are MNHEY and SVGAGI. The CDR3 is 15 residues long. CDR3 DNA: TGTGCCAGCAGTTACCGGGGGGCGGGCAAAAACATTCAGTACTTC. Amino acid sequence: CASSYRGAGKNIQYF.

This clone was counted a few times. DNA of the CDR3: TGTGCCAGCAGTGATCAGGGGGCGAGGTCATTTGGAAACACCATATATTTT. Its protein product is CASSDQGARSFGNTIYF. The rearrangement links TRBV6-1 to TRBJ1-3; TRBD1 matches 8 bases. The length of the CDR3 is 17 residues. Germline CDR1 is MNHNS and CDR2 is SASEGT. The trim removed 3 bases at V and 3 bases at J, leaving 10 bases unmatched.

The chain uses TRBV15 and TRBJ1-1, with 7 nucleotides matching TRBD1. The V gene end was trimmed by 1 base and the J gene end by 6 bases; junction bases not matched to a gene: 8. Germline-derived CDR1 and CDR2 are LNHNV and YYDKDF (reference sequence). CDR3 length equals 15 residues. CDR3 loop: CATSRGKDRIAEAFF. CDR3 in DNA: TGTGCCACCAGCAGAGGCAAGGACAGGATCGCTGAAGCTTTCTTT. The variable domain in full, completed from reference TRBV15 and TRBJ1-1, reads DAMVIQNPRYQVTQFGKPVTLSCSQTLNHNVMYWYQQKSSQAPKLLFHYYDKDFNNEADTPDNFQSRRPNTSFCFLDIRSPGLGDTAMYLCATSRGKDRIAEAFFGQGTRLTVV.

Points on this clone: This same CDR3 is encoded by further DNA sequences in the sample. The rearrangement links TRBV19 to TRBJ2-7; perhaps TRBD1 as D (6 bases). Germline CDR1 LNHDA, CDR2 SQIVND (reference sequence). Trimming took 5 bases from V and 4 from J, leaving 12 bases between them. There are 13 residues in the CDR3. DNA of the CDR3: TGTGCCAGTAGTCCGGACAGCCGGTACGAGCAGTACTTC. It codes for CASSPDSRYEQYF.

V and J are TRBV5-1 and TRBJ2-2; D perhaps matches TRBD1 (6 bases). Germline loops: CDR1 SGHRS, CDR2 YFSETQ. Deletions cut 0 bases from V and 5 bases from J, with 17 bases between. There are 17 residues in the CDR3. Written as DNA, the CDR3 is TGCGCCAGCAGCTTGGAATCCACAGGGTTAGTGACCGGGGAGCTGTTTTTT. The encoded protein is CASSLESTGLVTGELFF. Looking up the rest from reference TRBV5-1 and TRBJ2-2 gives the full variable domain: KAGVTQTPRYLIKTRGQQVTLSCSPISGHRSVSWYQQTPGQGLQFLFEYFSETQRNKGNFPGRFSGRQFSNSRSEMNVSTLELGDSALYLCASSLESTGLVTGELFFGEGSRLTVL.

The rearrangement joins TRBV21-1 to TRBJ2-4; TRBD2 is the table's D call, not checked against the DNA. TRBV21-1 is designated a pseudogene. The CDR3 covers 14 residues. CDR3 protein: CASLYYAGLDIQYF. The CDR3 nucleotides read TGTGCCAGCCTTTATTACGCGGGACTTGACATTCAGTACTTC.

The V gene is TRBV28, the J gene TRBJ2-7; perhaps TRBD2 as D (6 bases). The CDR3 totals 11 residues. Germline lookup yields CDR1 MDHEN and CDR2 SYDVKM. V lost 3 bases, J lost 7 bases, and 7 bases lay in between. The CDR3: CASSFRGEQYF. The CDR3 DNA reads as TGTGCCAGCAGTTTTCGGGGGGAGCAGTACTTC.

This rearrangement joins TRBV27 to TRBJ2-3; 9 bases fit TRBD2. V trimming: 2 bases; J trimming: 4 bases; junction bases outside the gene matches: 13. Germline CDR1 MNHEY, CDR2 SMNVEV (reference sequence). There are 18 residues in the CDR3. In DNA form, the CDR3 reads TGTGCCAGCAGTTTAGGGCTAGCGGGGCTTCTTGAAGCAGATACGCAGTATTTT. This codes for CASSLGLAGLLEADTQYF.

The chain uses TRBV18 and TRBJ2-3; D perhaps matches TRBD2 (5 bases). This CDR3 is 17 amino acids long. CDR1 is KGHSH and CDR2 is LQKENI in the germline V gene. The V and J ends lost 5 bases and 6 bases respectively, with 24 bases between them. The CDR3 DNA reads TGTGCCAGCTCATCTTCTAGCTCCGGACGTGGTACGGATACGCAGTATTTT. Protein product: CASSSSSSGRGTDTQYF.

The chain is built from TRBV7-3 and TRBJ2-3; 8 positions agree with TRBD1. V lost 5 bases to trimming and J lost 2 bases; unmatched junction nucleotides: 6. Germline V gives CDR1 SGHTA, CDR2 FQGTGA. The CDR3 loop spans 15 amino acids. This chain's CDR3 is CASSPGTGYTDTQYF. The CDR3 DNA reads as TGTGCCAGCAGCCCCGGGACAGGATACACAGATACGCAGTATTTT. Supplemented by reference TRBV7-3 and TRBJ2-3, the full variable domain reads GAGVSQTPSNKVTEKGKYVELRCDPISGHTALYWYRQSLGQGPEFLIYFQGTGAADDSGLPNDRFFAVRPEGSVSTLKIQRTERGDSAVYLCASSPGTGYTDTQYFGPGTRLTVL.

This clone was seen only once. V and J are TRBV30 and TRBJ2-1, with 8 bases identical to TRBD2. The CDR3 consists of 15 residues. Looked up from germline, CDR1 is GTSNPN and CDR2 is SVGIG (reference sequence). Losses at the gene ends were 2 bases for V and 3 bases for J; bases not matched to a gene: 6. The chain's CDR3 is CAWSRISGVYNEQFF. The CDR3 nucleotides are TGTGCCTGGAGTAGGATTAGCGGGGTCTACAATGAGCAGTTCTTC.

The chain has TRBV12-5 and TRBJ1-5; 10 nucleotides agree with TRBD1. The CDR3 extends over 15 amino acids. The junction had 8 bases not matched to a gene; V was cut back by 5 bases and J by 7 bases. Per germline, CDR1 LGHNT and CDR2 FRNRAP. The CDR3 coding sequence is TGTGCTAGTGGTCCACCGGGACAGGGGAAACAGCCCCAGCATTTT. This gives the protein CASGPPGQGKQPQHF.